The following is a T cell receptor (beta chain) sequence with its context. What it recognizes is unknown. The sample comes from a study of cytomegalovirus exposure and HLA in healthy donors. Broader study findings: The study recorded 164 TCR beta chains that were cytomegalovirus-associated. As was reported, the classifier diagnosed cytomegalovirus status with high specificity and sensitivity. Most TCRs appeared rarely, but some public TCRs recurred in many donors.

Clones were sequenced by immunoSEQ multiplex PCR, and TCRdb holds only the in-frame ones, with some missing. The repertoire includes more than 60,000 clones, approximately 97% of them detected once, and around 1.5% sits in the top ten. The donors were members of the approximately 110-subject validation cohort (separate from the 666-subject first cohort). The receptor's source is a woman between 18 and 30 years old in good health and CMV-seropositive. Sequencing was performed on PBMCs.

The CDR3 DNA is TGTGCCAGCAGCTTAGTGGCATCGGGGGTGGGAACCGGGGAGCTGTTTTTT. This gives the protein CASSLVASGVGTGELFF. The genes are TRBV11-2 and TRBJ2-2; possibly TRBD2 for D (6 bases). Germline CDR1 and CDR2: SGHAT and FQNNGV. CDR3 size: 17 residues. The V end lost 1 base, the J end lost 5 bases, and 17 bases lay between the germline ends.